Presented here are 20 T cell receptor beta chains from one specimen sequenced in a study of breast tumors, draining lymph nodes, adjacent tissues. TCRdb reanalysed the multiplex PCR reads using MiXCR and keeps one entry per CDR3 protein. In the table there are over 10,000 distinct CDR3 sequences, roughly 62% of which are singletons. Sequencing used tumor-adjacent breast tissue. These receptors came from a female donor with breast cancer. Some clones in this sample may be carry-over from other donors' samples.

The CDR3 DNA follows: TGTGCCAGCAGCTTAGGCAGGGCTAACTATGGCTACACCTTC. As protein: CASSLGRANYGYTF. This chain joins TRBV7-2 and TRBJ1-2; perhaps TRBD1 as D (5 bases). The CDR3 contains 14 residues. The ends were cut back, 1 base at V and 0 bases at J, with 6 bases in the middle. Germline CDR1 is SGHTA and CDR2 is FQGNSA.

To note about this clonotype: The conserved closing phenylalanine or tryptophan is absent in this CDR3, likely reflecting a read error. The chain carries TRBV4-3 and TRBJ1-2; D is perhaps TRBD1 (5 bases). Looked up from germline, CDR1 is LGHNA and CDR2 is YSLEER. Deletions cut 0 bases from V and 3 bases from J, with 11 bases between. There are 15 residues in the CDR3. CDR3 DNA: TGCGCCAGCAGCCAAGAAACAGGAGTCTACTATGGCTACACCTCC. It codes for CASSQETGVYYGYTS.

This chain links TRBV3-1 with TRBJ1-1, with D possibly matching TRBD1 (6 bases). The CDR3 has 15 amino acids. The germline V and J ends were trimmed by 1 base and 6 bases, with 15 bases remaining between them. CDR1 and CDR2 (germline): LGHDT, YNNKEL (reference sequence). The CDR3 spells CASSQGRGGSAEAFF. CDR3 nucleotides: TGTGCCAGCAGCCAAGGGAGGGGGGGGAGCGCTGAAGCTTTCTTT.

This clonotype is classed as medium-sized (0.01 to 0.1%). The rearrangement uses TRBV5-1 and TRBJ2-7, with 11 bases lining up with TRBD2. The V gene's germline CDR1 is SGHRS and CDR2 YFSETQ. Trimming removed 0 bases from V and 6 bases from J; junction bases left unmatched: 2. The CDR3 loop spans 14 amino acids. The CDR3 is CASSLGLAGIEQYF. CDR3 DNA: TGCGCCAGCAGCTTGGGACTAGCGGGAATCGAGCAGTACTTC. The entire variable domain, with the rest obtained from reference TRBV5-1 and TRBJ2-7, is as follows: KAGVTQTPRYLIKTRGQQVTLSCSPISGHRSVSWYQQTPGQGLQFLFEYFSETQRNKGNFPGRFSGRQFSNSRSEMNVSTLELGDSALYLCASSLGLAGIEQYFGPGTRLTVT.

This clonotype is termed medium-sized. V and J are TRBV29-1 and TRBJ1-2; 7 bases line up with TRBD1. CDR1 SQVTM and CDR2 ANQGSEA come from the germline V gene. After removal of 7 bases from V and 7 bases from J, the junction contained 15 bases not matched to a gene. The CDR3 sequence is 14 residues long. The CDR3 sequence: CSAQPGQVAGGYTF. The DNA of the CDR3 is TGCAGCGCCCAACCAGGACAGGTAGCGGGTGGCTACACCTTC.

The chain combines TRBV14 with TRBJ1-2, with D tentatively TRBD1 (5 bases). Germline assignment: CDR1 SGHDN and CDR2 FVKESK. This CDR3 has 13 residues. The V end was cut by 1 base, the J end by 8 bases, with 11 bases between. The CDR3 here is CASSQVWGEGYTF. The CDR3 DNA sequence: TGTGCCAGCAGCCAAGTGTGGGGGGAAGGCTACACCTTC. Full variable domain (missing parts from reference TRBV14 and TRBJ1-2): EAGVTQFPSHSVIEKGQTVTLRCDPISGHDNLYWYRRVMGKEIKFLLHFVKESKQDESGMPNNRFLAERTGGTYSTLKVQPAELEDSGVYFCASSQVWGEGYTFGSGTRLTVV.

The chain joins TRBV29-1 to TRBJ1-2; D is ambiguous. V was clipped by 4 bases and J by 5 bases, with 14 bases between them. The CDR3 contains 13 residues. Per germline, CDR1 SQVTM and CDR2 ANQGSEA. The DNA for the CDR3 is TGCAGCGTTGTAACTGACACTTTGTATGGCTACACCTTC. It yields the protein CSVVTDTLYGYTF.

This clonotype has a handful of counts. This chain connects TRBV6-1 to TRBJ2-5, with 8 bases matching TRBD1. The CDR3 is made up of 13 amino acids. In germline, CDR1 is MNHNS, CDR2 SASEGT. V was clipped by 5 bases and J by 5 bases; unmatched bases: 4. The chain's CDR3 is CASSQQGGETQYF. DNA of the CDR3: TGTGCCAGCAGTCAACAGGGGGGTGAGACCCAGTACTTC.

This clonotype was picked up a small number of times. The chain combines TRBV19 with TRBJ1-5; D uncertain. Trimming pared 3 bases from V and 4 bases from J, leaving 7 bases between. There are 13 residues in the CDR3. CDR1 and CDR2 (germline): LNHDA, SQIVND (reference sequence). The CDR3 sequence: CASSITGNQPQHF. The DNA for the CDR3 is TGTGCCAGTAGTATTACGGGGAATCAGCCCCAGCATTTT.

This clonotype was picked up many times. V gene TRBV7-3 combines with J gene TRBJ2-2; D is uncertain. The CDR3 has 18 amino acids. Germline CDR1 and CDR2: SGHTA and FQGTGA. V was cut by 10 bases and J by 0 bases, with 24 bases left in between. The CDR3 DNA reads as TGTGCCACCAAACTAAGGGTACCCCGTAAATCGAACACCGGGGAGCTGTTTTTT. It specifies CATKLRVPRKSNTGELFF.

The chain joins TRBV30 to TRBJ1-6; 7 positions match TRBD1. CDR1 is GTSNPN and CDR2 is SVGIG in the germline V gene (reference sequence). The CDR3 runs to 13 residues. V was pared by 1 base and J by 8 bases, with 2 bases of the junction left unmatched. CDR3 DNA: TGTGCCTGGAGTGGAACAGGGGATTCACCCCTCCACTTT. Its protein product is CAWSGTGDSPLHF.

V gene TRBV7-9 combines with J gene TRBJ2-7; D is ambiguous. Germline values: CDR1 SEHNR, CDR2 FQNEAQ (reference sequence). V lost 4 bases and J lost 3, with 7 bases in between. The CDR3 length is 12 residues. In DNA form, the CDR3 reads TGTGCCAGCAGCTCCACAGACTACGAGCAGTACTTC. This encodes CASSSTDYEQYF. The entire variable domain, with the rest obtained from reference TRBV7-9 and TRBJ2-7, is as follows: DTGVSQNPRHKITKRGQNVTFRCDPISEHNRLYWYRQTLGQGPEFLTYFQNEAQLEKSRLLSDRFSAERPKGSFSTLEIQRTEQGDSAMYLCASSSTDYEQYFGPGTRLTVT.

A word on this clonotype: A junction boundary mismatches the germline segment, possibly from a read error. This chain links TRBV7-2 with TRBJ2-7, with 8 bases matching TRBD2. The CDR3 runs 15 residues. CDR1 is SGHTA, CDR2 FQGNSA, per germline. The CDR3 bases are TGTGCCAGCAGCGTGTATAGCGGGGCTTCCTACGAGCAGCACTTC. As protein: CASSVYSGASYEQHF.

The chain has TRBV9 and TRBJ2-3; the match to TRBD2 covers 7 bases. Germline trimming cut 2 bases from V and 7 bases from J; bases unmatched to any gene: 10. Germline V CDR1 and CDR2: SGDLS, YYNGEE. The CDR3 has 15 amino acids. CDR3 loop: CASSVTGRLDYTQYF. CDR3 coding DNA: TGTGCCAGCAGCGTCACCGGGAGGTTGGATTATACGCAGTATTTT.

In DNA, the CDR3 is TGTGCCAGCAGCTCAGTCGGGACAGGGGGTGAAAAACTGTTTTTT. As protein: CASSSVGTGGEKLFF. J is TRBJ1-4 and V is TRBV9, with 11 positions matching TRBD1. Per the germline V gene, CDR1 is SGDLS and CDR2 is YYNGEE. This CDR3 region has 15 residues. J lost 7 bases, V lost 4 bases, and 6 bases had no gene match.

This clonotype has at least ten counts. Without the conserved terminal phenylalanine or tryptophan, this CDR3 likely stems from a read error. The DNA is omitted, as the CDR3 cannot be located on it reliably, and the CDR3 follows TCRdb's listing. This chain uses TRBV7-3 with TRBJ2-7; the table's D call TRBD2 went unverified against the DNA. Inclusive of both ends, the CDR3 amounts to 10 amino acids. The germline V gene has CDR1 SGHTA and CDR2 FQGTGA. The CDR3 protein is CASSRPLLAG.

Comment on this clonotype: One end of the junction fails to match germline, which may point to a read error. V gene TRBV2 combines with J gene TRBJ1-1; D call uncertain. This CDR3 region has 12 residues. Germline V CDR1 and CDR2: SNHLY, FYNNEI. The chain's CDR3 is CASSVTPRHASF. The DNA of the CDR3 is TGTGCCAGCAGTGTGACCCCGAGGCATGCTTCCTTT.

At least ten counts were recorded for this clonotype. J is TRBJ2-3 and V is TRBV9; TRBD2 matches at 11 bases. From germline, CDR1 is SGDLS and CDR2 YYNGEE. The CDR3 loop spans 16 amino acids. V lost 3 bases, J lost 3 bases, and 6 bases stayed unmatched. CDR3 sequence reads: CASSGGTSGLTDTQYF. The CDR3 coding sequence is TGTGCCAGCAGCGGTGGGACTAGCGGTTTAACAGATACGCAGTATTTT.

Notes on this clonotype: The CDR3 ends on some other residue instead of the conserved phenylalanine or tryptophan, so this is likely a read error. The DNA is omitted, as the CDR3 cannot be located on it reliably, and the CDR3 follows TCRdb's listing. V and J are TRBV15 and TRBJ2-1; the table's D call, TRBD1, has no DNA check behind it. Including both end residues, the CDR3 is 17 amino acids long. Germline-derived CDR1 and CDR2 are LNHNV and YYDKDF (reference sequence). This CDR3 is CATSRGQGANYGYTFGS.

This clonotype appeared many times. The chain joins TRBV7-9 to TRBJ2-6; D is ambiguous. Per the germline V gene, CDR1 is SEHNR and CDR2 is FQNEAQ (reference sequence). Trimming took 7 bases from V and 0 from J, leaving 7 bases between them. The CDR3 spans 14 residues. The DNA of the CDR3 is TGTGCCAGCACGCCTCGCTCTGGGGCCAACGTCCTGACTTTC. Its translation: CASTPRSGANVLTF.